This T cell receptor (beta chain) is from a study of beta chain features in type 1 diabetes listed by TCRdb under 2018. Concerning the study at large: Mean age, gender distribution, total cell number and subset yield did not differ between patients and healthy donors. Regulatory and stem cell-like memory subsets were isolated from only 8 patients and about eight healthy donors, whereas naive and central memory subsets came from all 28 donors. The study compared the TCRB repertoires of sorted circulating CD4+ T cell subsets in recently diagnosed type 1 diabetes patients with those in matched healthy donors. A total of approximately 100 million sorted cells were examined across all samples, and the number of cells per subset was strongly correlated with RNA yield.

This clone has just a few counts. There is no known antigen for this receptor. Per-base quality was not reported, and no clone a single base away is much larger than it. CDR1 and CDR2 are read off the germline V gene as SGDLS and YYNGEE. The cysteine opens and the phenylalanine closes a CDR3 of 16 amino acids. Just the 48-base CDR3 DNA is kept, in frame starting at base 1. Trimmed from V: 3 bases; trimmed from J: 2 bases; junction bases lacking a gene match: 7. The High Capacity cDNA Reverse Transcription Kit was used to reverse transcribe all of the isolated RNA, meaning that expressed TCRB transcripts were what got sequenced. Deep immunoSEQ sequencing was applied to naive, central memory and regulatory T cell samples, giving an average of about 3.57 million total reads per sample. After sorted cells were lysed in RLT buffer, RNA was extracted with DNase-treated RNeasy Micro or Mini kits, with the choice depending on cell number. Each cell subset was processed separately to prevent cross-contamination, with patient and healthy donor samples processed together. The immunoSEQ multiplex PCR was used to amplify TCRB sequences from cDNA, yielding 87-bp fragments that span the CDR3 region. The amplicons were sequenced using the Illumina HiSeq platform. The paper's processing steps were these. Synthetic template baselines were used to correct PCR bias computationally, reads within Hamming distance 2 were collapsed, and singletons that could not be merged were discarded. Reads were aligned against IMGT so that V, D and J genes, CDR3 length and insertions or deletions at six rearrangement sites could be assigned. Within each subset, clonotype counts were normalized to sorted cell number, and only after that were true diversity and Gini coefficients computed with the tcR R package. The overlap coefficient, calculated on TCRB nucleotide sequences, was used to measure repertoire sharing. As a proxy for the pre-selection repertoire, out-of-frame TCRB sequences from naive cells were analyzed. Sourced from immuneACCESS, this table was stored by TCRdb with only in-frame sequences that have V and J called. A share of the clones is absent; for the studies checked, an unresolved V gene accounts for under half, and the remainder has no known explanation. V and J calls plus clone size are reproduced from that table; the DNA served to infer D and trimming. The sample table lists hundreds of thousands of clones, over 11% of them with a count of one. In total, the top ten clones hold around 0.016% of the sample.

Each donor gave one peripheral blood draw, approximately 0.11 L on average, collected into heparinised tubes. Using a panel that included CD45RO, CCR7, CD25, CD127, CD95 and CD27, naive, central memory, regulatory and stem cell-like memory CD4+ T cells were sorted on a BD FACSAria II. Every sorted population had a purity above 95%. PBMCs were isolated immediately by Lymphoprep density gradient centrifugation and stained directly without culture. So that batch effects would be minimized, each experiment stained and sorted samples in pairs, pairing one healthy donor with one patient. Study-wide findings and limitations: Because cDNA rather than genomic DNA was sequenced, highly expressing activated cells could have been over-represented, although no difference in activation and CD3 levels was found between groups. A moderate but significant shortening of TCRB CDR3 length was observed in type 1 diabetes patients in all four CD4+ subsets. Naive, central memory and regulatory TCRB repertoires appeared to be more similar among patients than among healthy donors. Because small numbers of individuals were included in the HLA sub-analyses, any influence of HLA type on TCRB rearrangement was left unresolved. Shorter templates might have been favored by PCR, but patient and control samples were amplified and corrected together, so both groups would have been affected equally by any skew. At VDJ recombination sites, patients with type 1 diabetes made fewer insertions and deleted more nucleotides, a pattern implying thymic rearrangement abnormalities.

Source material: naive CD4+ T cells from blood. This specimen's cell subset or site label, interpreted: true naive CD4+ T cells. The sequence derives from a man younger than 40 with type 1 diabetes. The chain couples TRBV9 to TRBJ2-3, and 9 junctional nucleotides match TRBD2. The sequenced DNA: TGTGCCAGCAGCGCCCGCGGGGGGGATCCCACAGATACGCAGTATTTT. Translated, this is CASSARGGDPTDTQYF.